The present entry profiles one T cell receptor beta chain with its context. V was cut by 2 bases and J by 8 bases, with 10 bases left in between. The CDR3 runs to 13 residues. Germline-derived CDR1 and CDR2 are SGHTA and FQGNSA. The data stem from a study of blood T cells in healthy people across ages. The authors ran a second PCR of about 6 to 11 cycles using a sample-barcoded 5' primer and a J-beta primer mix. TCRdb reprocessed the 5' RACE reads via MiXCR and lists one record per CDR3 protein. The sample has approximately 730,000 distinct CDR3 sequences, 35% to 45% seen once. Sequencing was performed on blood. This chain links TRBV7-2 with TRBJ2-1; D not resolved. The receptor comes from a woman in her sixties or seventies in good health. The CDR3 protein is CASSLHGWDEQFF. The CDR3 region has the DNA TGTGCCAGCAGCTTACACGGCTGGGATGAGCAGTTCTTC.